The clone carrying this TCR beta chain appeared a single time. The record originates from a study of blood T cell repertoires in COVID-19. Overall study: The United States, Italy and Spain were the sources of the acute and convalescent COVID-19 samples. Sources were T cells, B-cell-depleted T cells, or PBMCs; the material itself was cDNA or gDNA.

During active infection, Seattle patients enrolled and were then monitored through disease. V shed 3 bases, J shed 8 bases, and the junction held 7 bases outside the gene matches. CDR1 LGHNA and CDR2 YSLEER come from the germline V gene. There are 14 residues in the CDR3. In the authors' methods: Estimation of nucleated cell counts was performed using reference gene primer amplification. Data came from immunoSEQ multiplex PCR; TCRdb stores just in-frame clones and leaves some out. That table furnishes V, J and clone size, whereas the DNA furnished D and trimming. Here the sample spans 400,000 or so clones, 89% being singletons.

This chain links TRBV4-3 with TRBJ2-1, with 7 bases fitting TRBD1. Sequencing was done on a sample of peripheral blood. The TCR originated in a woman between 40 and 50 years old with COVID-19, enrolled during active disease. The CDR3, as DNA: TGCGCCAGCAGCCATGAGACAGGGCCAGATGAGCAGTTCTTC. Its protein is CASSHETGPDEQFF.